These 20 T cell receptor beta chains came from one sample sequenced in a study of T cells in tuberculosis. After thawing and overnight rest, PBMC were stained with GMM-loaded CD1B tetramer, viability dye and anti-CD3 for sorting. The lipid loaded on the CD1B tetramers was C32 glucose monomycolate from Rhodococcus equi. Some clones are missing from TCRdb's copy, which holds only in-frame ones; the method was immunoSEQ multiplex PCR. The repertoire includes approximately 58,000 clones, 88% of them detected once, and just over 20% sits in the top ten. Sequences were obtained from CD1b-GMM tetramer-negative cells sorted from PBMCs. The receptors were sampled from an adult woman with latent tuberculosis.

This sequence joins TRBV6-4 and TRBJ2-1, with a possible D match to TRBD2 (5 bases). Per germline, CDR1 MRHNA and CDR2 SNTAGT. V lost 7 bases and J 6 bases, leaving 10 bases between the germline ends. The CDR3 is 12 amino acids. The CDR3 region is CASIFSVNEQFF. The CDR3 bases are TGTGCCAGCATCTTTAGCGTCAATGAGCAGTTCTTC.

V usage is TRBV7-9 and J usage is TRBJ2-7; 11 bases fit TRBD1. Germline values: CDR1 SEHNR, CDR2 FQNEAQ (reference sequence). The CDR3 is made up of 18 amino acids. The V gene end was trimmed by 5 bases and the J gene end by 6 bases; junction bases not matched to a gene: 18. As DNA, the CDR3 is TGTGCCAGCAGCCACCGGGACAGGGGGTCCCCTTTCCCCTCCGAGCAGTACTTC. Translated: CASSHRDRGSPFPSEQYF.

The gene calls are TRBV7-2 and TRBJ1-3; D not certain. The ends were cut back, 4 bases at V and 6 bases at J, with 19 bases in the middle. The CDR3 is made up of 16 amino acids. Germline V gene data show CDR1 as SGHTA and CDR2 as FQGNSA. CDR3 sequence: CASSSRSGRRANTIYF. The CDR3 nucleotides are TGTGCCAGCAGCTCCCGGAGTGGCAGGCGGGCAAACACCATATATTTT. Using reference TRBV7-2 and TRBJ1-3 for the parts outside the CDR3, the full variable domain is GAGVSQSPSNKVTEKGKDVELRCDPISGHTALYWYRQSLGQGLEFLIYFQGNSAPDKSGLPSDRFSAERTGGSVSTLTIQRTQQEDSAVYLCASSSRSGRRANTIYFGEGSWLTVV.

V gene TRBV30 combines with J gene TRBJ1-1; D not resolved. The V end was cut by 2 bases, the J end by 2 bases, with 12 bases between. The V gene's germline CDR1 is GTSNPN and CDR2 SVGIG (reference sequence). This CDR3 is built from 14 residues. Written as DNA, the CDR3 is TGTGCCTGGAGTTTGTGGGCTGATAACACTGAAGCTTTCTTT. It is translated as CAWSLWADNTEAFF.

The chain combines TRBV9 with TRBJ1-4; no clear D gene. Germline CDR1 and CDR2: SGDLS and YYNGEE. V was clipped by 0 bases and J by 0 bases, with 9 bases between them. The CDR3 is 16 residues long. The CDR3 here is CASSVDEGATNEKLFF. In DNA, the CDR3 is TGTGCCAGCAGCGTAGATGAGGGAGCAACTAATGAAAAACTGTTTTTT.

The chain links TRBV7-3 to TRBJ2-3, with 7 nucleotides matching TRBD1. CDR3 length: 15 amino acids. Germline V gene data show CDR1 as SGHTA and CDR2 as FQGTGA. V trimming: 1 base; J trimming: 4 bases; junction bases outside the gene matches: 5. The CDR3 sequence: CASSLKGDRPDTQYF. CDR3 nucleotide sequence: TGTGCCAGCAGCTTAAAAGGGGACAGACCAGATACGCAGTATTTT.

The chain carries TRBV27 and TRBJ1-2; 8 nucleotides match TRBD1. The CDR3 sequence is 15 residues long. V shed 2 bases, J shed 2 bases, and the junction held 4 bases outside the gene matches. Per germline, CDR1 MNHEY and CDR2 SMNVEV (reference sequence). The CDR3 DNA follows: TGTGCCAGCAGTTTAGCAGGGACAGGCAACTATGGCTACACCTTC. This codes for CASSLAGTGNYGYTF.

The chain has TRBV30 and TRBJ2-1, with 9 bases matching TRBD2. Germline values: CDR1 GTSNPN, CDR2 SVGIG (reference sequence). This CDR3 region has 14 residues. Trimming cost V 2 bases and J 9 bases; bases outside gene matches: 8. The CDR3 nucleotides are TGTGCCTGGAGTCCTATTAGCGGGAGTCTTGAGCAGTTCTTC. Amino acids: CAWSPISGSLEQFF.

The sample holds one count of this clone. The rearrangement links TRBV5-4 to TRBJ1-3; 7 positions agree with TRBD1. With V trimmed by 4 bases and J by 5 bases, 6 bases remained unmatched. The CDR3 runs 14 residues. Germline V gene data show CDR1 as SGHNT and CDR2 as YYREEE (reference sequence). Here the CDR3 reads CASSHGTERNTIYF. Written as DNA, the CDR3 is TGTGCCAGCAGCCATGGGACAGAGAGAAACACCATATATTTT.

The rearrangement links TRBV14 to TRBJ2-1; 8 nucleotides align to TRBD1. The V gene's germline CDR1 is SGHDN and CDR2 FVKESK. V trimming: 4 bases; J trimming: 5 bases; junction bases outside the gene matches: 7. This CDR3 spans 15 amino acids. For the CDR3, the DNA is TGTGCCAGCAGCCTCTGGACAGGGAACGACAATGAGCAGTTCTTC. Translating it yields CASSLWTGNDNEQFF.

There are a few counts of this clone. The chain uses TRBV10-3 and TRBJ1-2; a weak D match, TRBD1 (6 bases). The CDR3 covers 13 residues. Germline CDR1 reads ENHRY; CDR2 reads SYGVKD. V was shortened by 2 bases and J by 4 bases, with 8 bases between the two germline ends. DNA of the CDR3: TGTGCCATCAGTGAGATGACAGGCTATGGCTACACCTTC. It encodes CAISEMTGYGYTF.

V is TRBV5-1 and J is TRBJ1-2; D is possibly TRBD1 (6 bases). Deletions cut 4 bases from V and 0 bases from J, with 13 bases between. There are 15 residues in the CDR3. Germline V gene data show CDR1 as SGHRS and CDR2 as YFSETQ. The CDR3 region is CASSITDRANYGYTF. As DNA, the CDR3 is TGCGCCAGCAGCATAACGGACAGAGCTAACTATGGCTACACCTTC.

The CDR3 protein is CASSPWSYAPTNEKLFF. CDR3 in DNA: TGTGCCAGCAGCCCCTGGAGCTATGCCCCAACTAATGAAAAACTGTTTTTT. This chain connects TRBV7-9 to TRBJ1-4; the D is unclear. V was trimmed by 5 bases and J by 0 bases, leaving 16 bases between them. CDR3 length: 17 amino acids. The germline gives CDR1 SEHNR, CDR2 FQNEAQ (reference sequence).

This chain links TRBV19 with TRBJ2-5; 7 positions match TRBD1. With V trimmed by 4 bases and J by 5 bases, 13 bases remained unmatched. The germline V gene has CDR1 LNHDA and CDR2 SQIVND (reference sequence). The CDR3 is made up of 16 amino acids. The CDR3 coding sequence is TGTGCCAGTAGTACTCAGTTAACCGGGACAGTTGAGACCCAGTACTTC. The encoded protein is CASSTQLTGTVETQYF.

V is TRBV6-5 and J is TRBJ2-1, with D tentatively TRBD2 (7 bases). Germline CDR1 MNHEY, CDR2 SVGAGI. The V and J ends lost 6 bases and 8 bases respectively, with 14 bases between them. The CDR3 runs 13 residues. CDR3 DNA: TGTGCCAGCAGAAGGGGGGGGAGCGATGAGCAGTTCTTC. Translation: CASRRGGSDEQFF.

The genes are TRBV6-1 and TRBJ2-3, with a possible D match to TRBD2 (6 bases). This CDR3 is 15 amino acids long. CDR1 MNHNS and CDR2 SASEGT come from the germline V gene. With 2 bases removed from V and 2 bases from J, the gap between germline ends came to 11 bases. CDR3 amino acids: CASSEMRGLTDTQYF. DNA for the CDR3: TGTGCCAGCAGTGAAATGCGGGGTCTCACAGATACGCAGTATTTT.

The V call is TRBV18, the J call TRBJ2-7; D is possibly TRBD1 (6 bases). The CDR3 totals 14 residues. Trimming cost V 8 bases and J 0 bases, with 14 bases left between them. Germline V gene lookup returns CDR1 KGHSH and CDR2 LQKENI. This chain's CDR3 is CASRQAQSSYEQYF. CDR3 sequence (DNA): TGTGCCAGCCGACAGGCACAAAGCTCCTACGAGCAGTACTTC.

This CDR3 is CATDKGVNTGELFF. CDR3 in DNA: TGTGCCACAGACAAGGGAGTTAACACCGGGGAGCTGTTTTTT. The gene calls are TRBV6-1 and TRBJ2-2; D possibly corresponds to TRBD2 (5 bases). The CDR3 runs 14 residues. Germline CDR1 MNHNS, CDR2 SASEGT. Trimming took 10 bases from V and 2 from J, leaving 14 bases between them.

CDR3 region: CASSLGQGRWEKLFF. The CDR3 bases are TGTGCCAGCAGCTTAGGGCAGGGGCGGTGGGAAAAACTGTTTTTT. V gene TRBV7-9 combines with J gene TRBJ1-4, with TRBD1 as a possible D gene (6 bases). Germline V gene data show CDR1 as SEHNR and CDR2 as FQNEAQ (reference sequence). The V gene lost 1 base and the J gene lost 8 bases, with 14 bases spanning the gap. The CDR3 loop spans 15 amino acids.

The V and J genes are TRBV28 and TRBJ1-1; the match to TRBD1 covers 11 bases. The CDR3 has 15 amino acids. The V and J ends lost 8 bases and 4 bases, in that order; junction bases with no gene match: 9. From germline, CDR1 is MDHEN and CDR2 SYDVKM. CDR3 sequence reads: CASRDRGFRSTEAFF. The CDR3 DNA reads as TGTGCCAGCCGGGACAGGGGGTTTAGGAGCACTGAAGCTTTCTTT.